The T cell receptor (beta chain) described here comes from a study of T cell responses to AZD1222 COVID-19 vaccine. Whole-study findings and limits: After the peak T cell response, and only then, were repertoires sampled. The study found Spike-specific TCR breadth and depth rose after two AZD1222 doses.

Concerning this clone: The antigen is unknown.

The assay was immunoSEQ multiplex PCR, and TCRdb's table has in-frame clones only and misses some. Here the sample spans around 190,000 clones, 85% to 95% being singletons. The sample in question was peripheral blood, obtained on day 0 of AZD1222 vaccination. The origin of this receptor is an adult in good health.

The CDR3: CASRDRTGGMNTEAFF. Written as DNA, the CDR3 is TGTGCCAGCAGAGACCGGACAGGTGGCATGAACACTGAAGCTTTCTTT. The chain combines TRBV7-9 with TRBJ1-1; 7 nucleotides align to TRBD1. The CDR3 is 16 residues long. J was trimmed by 0 bases and V by 6 bases; bases with no gene match: 10. Germline assignment: CDR1 SEHNR and CDR2 FQNEAQ (reference sequence).